The rows below give T cell receptor beta chains drawn from one sample of a study of spatial heterogeneity in lung cancer. MiXCR, run by TCRdb on the 5' RACE reads, gives a single entry per CDR3 protein. The sample holds about 50,000 distinct CDR3 sequences, 7.5% to 8% seen once. Sample: PBMCs, taken at surgery. Receptors were obtained from a female donor with early-stage non-small cell lung cancer. Both conserved end residues are part of each CDR3. Each record gives: CDR3 protein, CDR3 DNA, D gene, J gene, V gene, clone size. A D gene is named only where the DNA matches it firmly. A clone size is listed for some rows: how often the clone was seen (once, few, many), or a class if it is expanded.

CASSPSRTGTYNEQFF | TGTGCCAGCTCACCCTCGAGGACAGGGACATACAATGAGCAGTTCTTC | TRBD1 | TRBJ2-1 | TRBV18 | many
CASSSPITGGVDTQYF | TGTGCCAGCAGCTCCCCTATAACTGGGGGGGTCGATACGCAGTATTTT | TRBD2 | TRBJ2-3 | TRBV7-2 | .
CASSFGPSKVDEQFF | TGCGCCAGCAGCTTCGGCCCTAGTAAGGTGGATGAGCAGTTCTTC | . | TRBJ2-1 | TRBV5-1 | .
CAWSVYGFDSPLHF | TGTGCCTGGAGTGTCTATGGGTTTGATTCACCCCTCCACTTT | . | TRBJ1-6 | TRBV30 | few
CASRLRQGDNQPQHF | TGTGCCAGCAGACTCCGACAGGGGGACAATCAGCCCCAGCATTTT | TRBD1 | TRBJ1-5 | TRBV12-3/TRBV12-4 | many
CASSLATGDTGELFF | TGTGCCAGCAGCTTAGCTACAGGGGACACCGGGGAGCTGTTTTTT | TRBD1 | TRBJ2-2 | TRBV11-2 | many
CSARTLAAAVNEQFF | TGCAGTGCTAGAACTCTAGCGGCGGCCGTCAATGAGCAGTTCTTC | TRBD2 | TRBJ2-1 | TRBV20-1 | few
CASSLKRLDMIDEQYF | TGTGCCAGCAGCTTGAAGAGACTAGATATGATCGACGAGCAGTACTTC | . | TRBJ2-7 | TRBV7-2 | few
CSARVYGHKESSYEQYF | TGCAGTGCTAGAGTCTACGGCCACAAGGAAAGCTCCTACGAGCAGTACTTC | . | TRBJ2-7 | TRBV20-1 | many
CASSVGQGAIDTQYF | TGTGCCAGCAGCGTCGGACAGGGGGCGATAGATACGCAGTATTTT | TRBD1 | TRBJ2-3 | TRBV9 | many
CASSVQGYSGNTIYF | TGTGCCAGCAGTGTACAGGGCTACTCTGGAAACACCATATATTTT | . | TRBJ1-3 | TRBV12-3/TRBV12-4 | few
CASSPRERLNTGELFF | TGTGCCAGCAGCCCTCGCGAGCGTCTGAACACCGGGGAGCTGTTTTTT | . | TRBJ2-2 | TRBV6-5 | many
CASSVVFRGNEQFF | TGTGCCAGCAGCGTAGTGTTCAGGGGGAATGAGCAGTTCTTC | TRBD1 | TRBJ2-1 | TRBV9 | .
CASSLVEGLGNQPQHF | TGTGCCAGCAGCTTAGTGGAGGGGTTGGGCAATCAGCCCCAGCATTTT | . | TRBJ1-5 | TRBV7-9 | .
CASRGQGAYTGELFF | TGTGCCAGTAGGGGACAGGGGGCGTATACCGGGGAGCTGTTTTTT | TRBD1 | TRBJ2-2 | TRBV19 | few
CASSSLPGTGGGYTF | TGTGCCAGCAGTTCACTCCCCGGGACAGGTGGCGGCTACACCTTC | TRBD1 | TRBJ1-2 | TRBV6-5 | few
CASSYSVEGGWVETQYF | TGTGCCAGCAGTTACTCCGTCGAAGGCGGTTGGGTAGAGACCCAGTACTTC | . | TRBJ2-5 | TRBV6-2/TRBV6-3 | few
CASSIVEGLSYGYTF | TGTGCCAGTAGTATAGTTGAGGGGTTGAGCTATGGCTACACCTTC | . | TRBJ1-2 | TRBV19 | few
CASSPAMQGQDTQYF | TGTGCCAGCAGCCCAGCGATGCAGGGCCAAGATACGCAGTATTTT | . | TRBJ2-3 | TRBV4-2 | many
CASSPETGLVSPLHF | TGTGCCAGCAGTCCCGAGACAGGGCTCGTGTCACCCCTCCACTTT | TRBD1 | TRBJ1-6 | TRBV6-5 | .
CSARDSGTYGEKLFF | TGCAGTGCTAGAGATTCCGGGACATACGGGGAAAAACTGTTTTTT | . | TRBJ1-4 | TRBV20-1 | few
CASLNPGYTEAFF | TGCGCCAGCCTTAATCCCGGGTACACTGAAGCTTTCTTT | . | TRBJ1-1 | TRBV5-1 | .
CASSFSRTGGAYEQFF | TGTGCCAGCAGCTTTAGCCGGACAGGGGGCGCCTATGAGCAGTTCTTC | TRBD1 | TRBJ2-1 | TRBV7-9 | .
CASSFRWEAFF | TGTGCCAGCAGCTTTAGGTGGGAGGCTTTCTTT | . | TRBJ1-1 | TRBV7-2 | .
CASSPLGQRRQNTEAFF | TGTGCCAGCAGCCCTTTGGGACAGCGAAGGCAGAACACTGAAGCTTTCTTT | TRBD1 | TRBJ1-1 | TRBV5-5 | .
CASRTGNNSPLHF | TGTGCCAGCAGGACAGGAAATAATTCACCCCTCCACTTT | . | TRBJ1-6 | TRBV2 | few
CASQDRGNKETQYF | TGCGCCAGCCAAGACAGGGGGAACAAAGAGACCCAGTACTTC | TRBD1 | TRBJ2-5 | TRBV4-1 | few